The TCR beta chain under discussion was sequenced for a study of blood T cells in healthy people across ages. V dropped 9 bases and J dropped 2; count of bases not matched to a gene: 7. The CDR3 is 14 residues long. The germline V gene encodes CDR1 MNHNS and CDR2 SASEGT. With a J-beta primer mix and a sample-barcoded 5' primer, a second PCR ran about 7 to 11 cycles. One entry per CDR3 protein, called by TCRdb with MiXCR from the 5' RACE reads. There are more than 900,000 distinct CDR3 sequences in the sample; around 29% occur only once, and roughly a tenth lies in the top ten. These data were also filed under a second study, of T cells of mothers and their children. That report adds: Donors comprised three healthy Caucasian mothers plus their six children. Each mother gave over 10 million TCR beta CDR3 reads; each child, roughly 3 million.

This receptor was identified in a woman aged 40-49 years in good health. This chain connects TRBV6-1 to TRBJ1-1; TRBD1 matches 9 bases. Material for sequencing was blood. CDR3 sequence reads: CASGQGRSNTEAFF. The DNA for the CDR3 is TGTGCCAGTGGACAGGGGCGAAGCAACACTGAAGCTTTCTTT.